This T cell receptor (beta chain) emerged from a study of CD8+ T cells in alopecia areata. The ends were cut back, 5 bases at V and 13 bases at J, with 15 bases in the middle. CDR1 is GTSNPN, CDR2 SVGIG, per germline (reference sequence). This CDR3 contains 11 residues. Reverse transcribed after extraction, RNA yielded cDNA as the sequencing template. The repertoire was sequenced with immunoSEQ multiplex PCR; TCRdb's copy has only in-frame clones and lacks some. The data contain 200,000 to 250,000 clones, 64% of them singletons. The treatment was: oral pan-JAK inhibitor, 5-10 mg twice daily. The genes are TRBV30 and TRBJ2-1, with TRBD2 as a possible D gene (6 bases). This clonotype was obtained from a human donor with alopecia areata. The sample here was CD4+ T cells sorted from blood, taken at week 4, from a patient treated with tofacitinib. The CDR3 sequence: CAWGLGGAQFF. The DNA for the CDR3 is TGTGCCTGGGGCCTGGGCGGGGCTCAGTTCTTC.